These T cell receptor beta chains were read from a single sample in a study of blood T cell repertoires in COVID-19. This table comes from immunoSEQ multiplex PCR, and its TCRdb copy is limited to in-frame clones, with some not included. The table records under 20,000 clones, roughly 85% of them present only once. The sequenced sample was peripheral blood. The receptors originated from a human donor with active COVID-19. The donor label of this sample is uncertain. Each CDR3 is given with its conserved first and last residue. Fields, in order: clone size, V gene, J gene, D gene, CDR3 protein, CDR3 DNA. The D gene is left open where the match is weak. Clone size is not always given. Where it is, it says once, few, many or a class for expanded clones.

>-|TRBV3-1/TRBV3-2|TRBJ1-5|-
CASSQGEGPQHF
TGTGCCAGCAGCCAAGGAGAGGGGCCCCAGCATTTT
>once|TRBV27|TRBJ2-3|TRBD1
CASSLVGQADTQYF
TGTGCCAGCAGTTTAGTAGGACAGGCAGATACGCAGTATTTT
>-|TRBV30|TRBJ2-3|-
CAWSVTGTIGYF
TGTGCCTGGAGTGTAACAGGGACCATTGGGTATTTT
>-|TRBV29-1|TRBJ2-3|TRBD2
CSVNGLAGGADTQYF
TGCAGCGTCAACGGACTAGCGGGAGGAGCAGATACGCAGTATTTT
>-|TRBV5-1|TRBJ2-5|-
CASSSTTALETQYF
TGCGCCAGCAGTTCTACGACAGCCTTAGAGACCCAGTACTTC
>once|TRBV9|TRBJ2-7|TRBD1
CASSTGQGYEQYF
TGTGCCAGCAGCACCGGACAGGGCTACGAGCAGTACTTC
>-|TRBV27|TRBJ1-3|-
CASRGVSGNTIYF
TGTGCCAGCAGAGGGGTCTCTGGAAACACCATATATTTT
>few|TRBV6-5|TRBJ2-2|-
CASSYSTVPTGELFF
TGTGCCAGCAGTTACTCGACAGTACCCACCGGGGAGCTGTTTTTT
>-|TRBV11-2|TRBJ2-1|-
CASSLSSGEYNEQFF
TGTGCCAGCAGCTTGAGTAGCGGAGAGTACAATGAGCAGTTCTTC
>-|TRBV30|TRBJ2-1|TRBD2
CAWTAGVGNEQFF
TGTGCCTGGACAGCGGGAGTTGGGAATGAGCAGTTCTTC
>-|TRBV6-5|TRBJ2-7|-
CASSYRAGDYEQYF
TGTGCCAGCAGTTACCGTGCGGGCGACTACGAGCAGTACTTC
>-|TRBV19|TRBJ2-5|TRBD2
CASSIGLAGEYQETQYF
TGTGCCAGTAGTATAGGACTAGCGGGAGAATACCAAGAGACCCAGTACTTC
>-|TRBV5-4|TRBJ1-2|-
CASSFGQNNYGYTF
TGTGCCAGCAGCTTCGGACAGAATAACTATGGCTACACCTTC
>-|TRBV30|TRBJ1-4|-
CAWSLDNREKLFF
TGTGCCTGGAGTTTGGACAATCGTGAAAAACTGTTTTTT
>-|TRBV24-1|TRBJ2-1|-
CATSDARTTMAQFF
TGTGCCACCAGTGATGCACGGACAACCATGGCGCAGTTCTTC
>-|TRBV2|TRBJ2-1|-
CASRDGTPYNEQFF
TGTGCCAGCAGGGATGGGACTCCCTACAATGAGCAGTTCTTC
>-|TRBV6-6|TRBJ2-7|TRBD2
CASSFPTSGISYEQYF
TGTGCCAGCAGTTTCCCGACTAGCGGGATATCCTACGAGCAGTACTTC
>-|TRBV6-2/TRBV6-3|TRBJ1-6|-
CASSRSGVNSPLHF
TGTGCCAGCAGCCGCTCCGGAGTGAATTCACCCCTCCACTTT
>-|TRBV7-2|TRBJ2-7|TRBD2
CASSLASGSSYEQYF
TGTGCCAGCAGCTTAGCTAGCGGGAGCTCCTACGAGCAGTACTTC
>-|TRBV4-1|TRBJ2-3|-
CASSRQMPDTQYF
TGCGCCAGCAGCCGCCAGATGCCAGATACGCAGTATTTT
>-|TRBV7-2|TRBJ2-7|-
CASSQTGLIYEQYF
TGTGCCAGTTCACAAACGGGACTTATCTACGAGCAGTACTTC
>-|TRBV13|TRBJ2-3|TRBD1
CASTLQGAYTQYF
TGTGCCAGCACCCTCCAGGGGGCGTATACGCAGTATTTT
>-|TRBV28|TRBJ1-1|-
CASSLTVRTEAFF
TGTGCCAGCAGCCTGACAGTCCGCACTGAAGCTTTCTTT
>-|TRBV11-2|TRBJ2-7|-
CASSFNTGTYEQYF
TGTGCCAGCAGCTTTAATACAGGGACCTACGAGCAGTACTTC
>-|TRBV15|TRBJ2-1|-
CATSKAGWLLGDEQFF
TGTGCCACCAGCAAGGCAGGGTGGTTATTAGGGGATGAGCAGTTCTTC
>-|TRBV27|TRBJ2-1|TRBD2
CASSLSRGSRDEQFF
TGTGCCAGCAGTTTATCTCGCGGGAGCCGGGATGAGCAGTTCTTC
>-|TRBV5-8|TRBJ2-5|TRBD2
CASSRGLAKYQETQYF
TGTGCCAGCAGCCGCGGACTAGCGAAGTACCAAGAGACCCAGTACTTC
>-|TRBV7-8|TRBJ1-6|TRBD1
CASSLVRGLGNSPLHF
TGTGCCAGCAGCTTAGTGAGGGGGCTTGGTAATTCACCCCTCCACTTT
>-|TRBV2|TRBJ1-2|-
CASSREGGYGYTF
TGTGCCAGCAGTAGGGAGGGCGGCTATGGCTACACCTTC
>-|TRBV25-1|TRBJ2-7|-
CASSYRTVGQSYEQYF
TGTGCCAGCAGTTACCGGACAGTAGGCCAATCCTACGAGCAGTACTTC
>-|TRBV29-1|TRBJ2-3|-
CSVQGMGDTQYF
TGCAGCGTGCAGGGGATGGGAGATACGCAGTATTTT
>-|TRBV27|TRBJ2-1|-
CASSTGTPYNEQFF
TGTGCCAGCAGTACTGGGACTCCCTACAATGAGCAGTTCTTC
>-|TRBV11-1|TRBJ2-7|-
CASRGRFNEQYF
TGTGCCAGCCGGGGTAGATTCAACGAGCAGTACTTC
>-|TRBV28|TRBJ2-2|TRBD2
CASRGRLAGFNTGELFF
TGTGCCAGCAGGGGCCGACTAGCGGGATTCAACACCGGGGAGCTGTTTTTT
>-|TRBV7-2|TRBJ2-5|TRBD2
CASSLVGGRVSETQYF
TGTGCCAGCAGCTTAGTTGGCGGGAGAGTGTCGGAGACCCAGTACTTC
>-|TRBV7-9|TRBJ2-7|-
CASSNAQAFQPYEQYF
TGTGCCAGCAGCAACGCTCAGGCCTTCCAGCCCTACGAGCAGTACTTC
>-|TRBV4-2|TRBJ1-2|-
CASRTDTNYGYTF
TGTGCCAGCAGAACAGACACTAACTATGGCTACACCTTC
>-|TRBV28|TRBJ2-1|TRBD2
CASRGLASYNEQFF
TGTGCCAGCAGAGGACTAGCGTCCTACAATGAGCAGTTCTTC
>few|TRBV11-3|TRBJ2-3|TRBD2
CASSLGLAVTDTQYF
TGTGCCAGCAGCTTAGGACTAGCGGTCACAGATACGCAGTATTTT
>-|TRBV5-1|TRBJ2-3|-
CASSLSRTDTQYF
TGCGCCAGCAGCTTGAGCCGCACAGATACGCAGTATTTT
>-|TRBV5-4|TRBJ1-1|-
CASSLEQQGNTEAFF
TGTGCCAGCAGCTTGGAGCAACAGGGTAACACTGAAGCTTTCTTT
>-|TRBV15|TRBJ2-5|TRBD1
CATSRGRTGGKETQYF
TGTGCCACCAGCAGAGGGAGGACAGGGGGGAAAGAGACCCAGTACTTC
>-|TRBV10-3|TRBJ2-1|-
CAISEDNYNEQFF
TGTGCCATCAGTGAGGACAACTACAATGAGCAGTTCTTC
>-|TRBV5-1|TRBJ2-1|-
CASSSQYNEQFF
TGCGCCAGCAGCTCCCAATACAATGAGCAGTTCTTC
>-|TRBV6-2/TRBV6-3|TRBJ2-2|-
CASSIANTGELFF
TGTGCCAGCAGTATAGCGAACACCGGGGAGCTGTTTTTT
>once|TRBV27|TRBJ2-4|-
CASSLLIRGNIQYF
TGTGCCAGCAGTTTATTGATTAGGGGAAACATTCAGTACTTC
>once|TRBV11-2|TRBJ2-1|-
CASSPIYAREQFF
TGTGCCAGCAGCCCGATCTACGCTCGGGAGCAGTTCTTC
>-|TRBV30|TRBJ2-4|-
CAWNYRALAKNIQYF
TGTGCCTGGAATTACAGGGCGCTAGCCAAAAACATTCAGTACTTC
>-|TRBV18|TRBJ2-5|-
CASSPRNNQETQYF
TGTGCCAGCTCACCCCGAAACAACCAAGAGACCCAGTACTTC
>-|TRBV9|TRBJ2-7|-
CASSPRTSSGMQYF
TGTGCCAGCAGCCCCAGGACCAGTTCGGGGATGCAGTACTTC
>-|TRBV4-1|TRBJ1-4|-
CASSQDRGSQLFF
TGCGCCAGCAGCCAAGATCGGGGGAGTCAACTGTTTTTT
>-|TRBV5-1|TRBJ1-5|-
CASSADGGNQPQHF
TGCGCCAGCAGTGCGGACGGAGGTAATCAGCCCCAGCATTTT
>-|TRBV6-5|TRBJ2-3|TRBD2
CASRLAGEGTDTQYF
TGTGCCAGCAGGCTAGCGGGAGAAGGAACAGATACGCAGTATTTT
>-|TRBV7-2|TRBJ2-5|TRBD2
CASSLTAGQETQYF
TGTGCCAGCAGCTTAACAGCGGGGCAAGAGACCCAGTACTTC
>few|TRBV5-1|TRBJ2-7|-
CASSLEGAPYEQYF
TGCGCCAGCAGCTTGGAGGGAGCCCCCTACGAGCAGTACTTC
>-|TRBV24-1|TRBJ2-1|TRBD2
CATSARREGMNEQFF
TGTGCCACCAGTGCAAGGCGGGAGGGAATGAATGAGCAGTTCTTC
>-|TRBV25-1|TRBJ1-6|TRBD1
CASRQTGDSPLHF
TGTGCCAGCAGACAGACAGGGGATTCACCCCTCCACTTT